The clone carrying this TCR beta chain was detected ten times or more. This entry belongs to a study of Graves' ophthalmopathy and Graves' hyperthyroidism. Every ophthalmopathy donor presented moderate-to-severe activity, CAS ≥3, NOSPECS ≥4 and duration under 3 months. The starting material, more than 8.5 ml of fresh peripheral blood, provided the PBMCs. Amplified TCR beta CDR3 regions were obtained using RNA transcripts as template. RT-PCR was first run with HTBI primers, then multiplex PCR in a second round. Each CDR3 protein gets one entry after TCRdb re-called the multiplex PCR reads with MiXCR. The table lists about 400,000 distinct CDR3 sequences, about 18% of them singletons. V lost 7 bases to trimming and J lost 7 bases; unmatched junction nucleotides: 9. Germline CDR1 MNHEY, CDR2 SVGAGI. The CDR3 contains 14 residues.

The specimen was peripheral blood. The receptor was derived from a woman aged 18-29 years with Graves' ophthalmopathy. This rearrangement joins TRBV6-5 to TRBJ1-5; TRBD1 matches 8 bases. CDR3 loop: CASTDRGSGQPQHF. The DNA for the CDR3 is TGTGCCAGCACAGACAGGGGATCGGGACAGCCCCAGCATTTT.